The 30 T cell receptor beta chains below were found in one sample sequenced in a study of T-cell reconstitution after alpha-beta-depleted transplantation in children. Construction of the TCRbeta library involved unique molecular identifiers. Using its own MiXCR run on the PCR reads, TCRdb lists one record per CDR3 protein. Here the sample spans about 610,000 distinct CDR3 sequences, about 10% being singletons. Specimen: PBMCs from the stem cell graft donor, collected from the stem cell graft. These receptors were taken from a human donor who donated a stem cell graft to a child with acute myeloid leukemia.

This clonotype appeared many times. V is TRBV15 and J is TRBJ2-2; tentatively, D is TRBD2 (5 bases). From germline, CDR1 is LNHNV and CDR2 YYDKDF (reference sequence). V was clipped by 5 bases and J by 8 bases, with 12 bases between them. This CDR3 comprises 13 residues. CDR3 sequence: CATSGLRLGELFF. CDR3 coding DNA: TGTGCCACCAGCGGACTCCGGCTTGGGGAGCTGTTTTTT.

CDR3 in DNA: TGCAGTGCTAGGGCCGGGACAGGGCAAGAGCAGTACTTC. Translated: CSARAGTGQEQYF. V is TRBV20-1 and J is TRBJ2-7; 9 bases line up with TRBD1. CDR3 length: 13 amino acids. CDR1 is DFQATT and CDR2 is SNEGSKA in the germline V gene (reference sequence). V shed 3 bases and J 7 bases; nucleotides not matched to a gene: 7.

This clonotype was seen repeatedly, ten times or more. V gene TRBV6-2 or TRBV6-3 combines with J gene TRBJ2-7; 9 bases match TRBD2. The CDR3 sequence is 13 residues long. Germline loops: CDR1 MNHEY, CDR2 SVGEGT. Trimming took 11 bases from V and 4 from J; bases not matched to a gene: 9. DNA for the CDR3: TGTGCCGTTTCTAGCGGGGTGGTGTACGAGCAGTACTTC. As protein: CAVSSGVVYEQYF.

This clonotype was seen ten or more times. V gene TRBV6-2 or TRBV6-3 combines with J gene TRBJ1-1; D uncertain. V was cut by 0 bases and J by 3 bases, with 5 bases left in between. Germline CDR1 and CDR2: MNHEY and SVGEGT. The CDR3 contains 13 residues. The CDR3: CASSYSGYTEAFF. CDR3 in DNA: TGTGCCAGCAGTTACTCTGGCTACACTGAAGCTTTCTTT.

The chain recombines TRBV20-1 with TRBJ2-5; 7 bases fit TRBD2. Germline V gene lookup returns CDR1 DFQATT and CDR2 SNEGSKA (reference sequence). CDR3 size: 12 residues. Losses at the gene ends were 8 bases for V and 5 bases for J; bases not matched to a gene: 8. CDR3 loop: CSSGRGEETQYF. Written as DNA, the CDR3 is TGCAGTTCGGGCCGGGGGGAGGAGACCCAGTACTTC.

This clonotype was counted between two and nine times. This chain's CDR3 is CASSLGSFSGELFF. In DNA form, the CDR3 reads TGTGCCAGCAGCTTGGGGTCGTTCTCCGGGGAGCTGTTTTTT. The chain recombines TRBV5-6 with TRBJ2-2; D not certain. The CDR3 covers 14 residues. The germline CDR1 and CDR2 sequences are SGHDT and YYEEEE. Trimming took 0 bases from V and 6 from J, leaving 9 bases between them.

This clonotype showed up many times. This sequence joins TRBV7-3 and TRBJ2-1; TRBD1 agrees at 7 bases. The CDR3 is made up of 15 amino acids. V was pared by 3 bases and J by 8 bases, with 10 bases of the junction left unmatched. Germline V gene lookup returns CDR1 SGHTA and CDR2 FQGTGA. The CDR3 DNA is TGTGCCAGCAGCTTGGGGCAGGGGGTTGGAGATGAGCAGTTCTTC. Translation gives CASSLGQGVGDEQFF.

This clonotype appeared many times. The chain combines TRBV20-1 with TRBJ2-1, with 11 bases aligning to TRBD2. This CDR3 spans 18 amino acids. V lost 2 bases to trimming and J lost 0 bases; unmatched junction nucleotides: 9. CDR1 is DFQATT, CDR2 SNEGSKA, per germline (reference sequence). The chain's CDR3 is CSARPGGSGRVSYNEQFF. The CDR3 region has the DNA TGCAGTGCTAGACCAGGGGGTAGCGGGAGGGTCTCCTACAATGAGCAGTTCTTC.

The DNA of the CDR3 is TGTGCCAGCTCGCTCTTAAATTCCGGGACAGGGGACGAGCAGTACTTC. Translating gives CASSLLNSGTGDEQYF. The chain joins TRBV18 to TRBJ2-7; 10 bases line up with TRBD1. V lost 6 bases to trimming and J lost 5 bases; unmatched junction nucleotides: 13. The CDR3 length is 16 residues. Germline V CDR1 and CDR2: KGHSH, LQKENI.

V gene TRBV3-1 combines with J gene TRBJ2-1; D is perhaps TRBD2 (6 bases). The length of the CDR3 is 15 residues. CDR1 is LGHDT, CDR2 YNNKEL, per germline (reference sequence). The V end was cut by 0 bases, the J end by 5 bases, with 11 bases between. The CDR3: CASSQDGTGHNEQFF. DNA of the CDR3: TGTGCCAGCAGCCAAGACGGGACTGGACACAATGAGCAGTTCTTC.

This clonotype was picked up a small number of times. The rearrangement links TRBV12-5 to TRBJ1-5; 7 bases line up with TRBD1. CDR1 is LGHNT and CDR2 is FRNRAP in the germline V gene. The CDR3 sequence is 19 residues long. V was clipped by 0 bases and J by 0 bases; unmatched bases: 11. The CDR3 is CASGLVQGTEHYSNQPQHF. In DNA, the CDR3 is TGTGCTAGTGGTTTGGTACAAGGGACAGAACACTATAGCAATCAGCCCCAGCATTTT. Together with reference TRBV12-5 and TRBJ1-5, the CDR3 gives the full variable domain: DARVTQTPRHKVTEMGQEVTMRCQPILGHNTVFWYRQTMMQGLELLAYFRNRAPLDDSGMPKDRFSAEMPDATLATLKIQPSEPRDSAVYFCASGLVQGTEHYSNQPQHFGDGTRLSIL.

This clonotype was counted many times. V usage is TRBV20-1 and J usage is TRBJ2-7; tentative D call: TRBD2 (7 bases). Per the germline V gene, CDR1 is DFQATT and CDR2 is SNEGSKA (reference sequence). This CDR3 contains 16 residues. Between the trimmed V and J ends, which lost 0 bases and 2 bases, there was a span of 17 bases. The CDR3 loop is CSARDVEGGSPYEQYF. CDR3 bases: TGCAGTGCTAGAGATGTGGAGGGGGGGTCTCCCTACGAGCAGTACTTC.

The chain joins TRBV7-2 to TRBJ2-7; tentatively, D is TRBD2 (6 bases). The ends were cut back, 3 bases at V and 9 bases at J, with 12 bases in the middle. The germline V gene has CDR1 SGHTA and CDR2 FQGNSA. The CDR3 extends over 12 amino acids. The chain's CDR3 is CASSLREGAQYF. The DNA of the CDR3 is TGTGCCAGCAGCTTGCGGGAAGGGGCGCAGTACTTC.

The V and J genes are TRBV24-1 and TRBJ1-1; TRBD1 might be the D (6 bases). The V gene's germline CDR1 is KGHDR and CDR2 SFDVKD. Trimming left V 2 bases short and J 1 base short, with 16 bases between. This CDR3 has 17 amino acids. CDR3 amino acids: CATSDSLQGIENTEAFF. In nucleotides, the CDR3 is TGTGCCACCAGTGATTCCCTTCAGGGGATAGAGAACACTGAAGCTTTCTTT.

V usage is TRBV7-2 and J usage is TRBJ2-7; D is undetermined. The CDR3 is made up of 13 amino acids. The germline gives CDR1 SGHTA, CDR2 FQGNSA. V was pared by 5 bases and J by 7 bases, with 15 bases between. CDR3 sequence: CASSLERPREQYF. The CDR3 nucleotides are TGTGCCAGCAGCCTAGAAAGGCCGAGGGAGCAGTACTTC.

The chain uses TRBV5-1 and TRBJ1-4, with 10 nucleotides matching TRBD1. The CDR3 has 15 residues. The trim removed 1 base at V and 5 bases at J, leaving 2 bases unmatched. The V gene's germline CDR1 is SGHRS and CDR2 YFSETQ. Here the CDR3 reads CASSLKTGGNEKLFF. DNA of the CDR3: TGCGCCAGCAGCTTGAAGACAGGGGGCAATGAAAAACTGTTTTTT.

This clonotype was picked up a small number of times. This chain connects TRBV24-1 to TRBJ2-1; D might be TRBD1 (5 bases). V was shortened by 1 base and J by 8 bases, with 17 bases between the two germline ends. The germline CDR1 and CDR2 sequences are KGHDR and SFDVKD. The CDR3 is made up of 16 amino acids. The CDR3 DNA sequence: TGTGCCACCAGTGATTTTTTCGCGTCAGGGTTGCATGAGCAGTTCTTC. Protein product: CATSDFFASGLHEQFF.

J is TRBJ2-1 and V is TRBV2, with D unclear. Trimming shortened V by 4 bases and J by 0 bases, and 13 bases separated the two germline ends. This CDR3 has 16 residues. Per the germline V gene, CDR1 is SNHLY and CDR2 is FYNNEI. The CDR3 is CASSGSTKRSYNEQFF. For the CDR3, the DNA is TGTGCCAGCAGTGGTTCGACCAAACGCTCCTACAATGAGCAGTTCTTC.

This clonotype came up a few times. The V call is TRBV6-1, the J call TRBJ1-3; D is unresolved. V lost 6 bases and J 2 bases, leaving 17 bases between the germline ends. Germline V gene lookup returns CDR1 MNHNS and CDR2 SASEGT. The CDR3 runs 16 residues. CDR3 region: CASSLASVPTGNTIYF. The CDR3 region has the DNA TGTGCCAGCAGCCTGGCTTCGGTCCCCACTGGAAACACCATATATTTT.

This clonotype was observed a handful of times. The chain recombines TRBV4-1 with TRBJ1-1; 7 nucleotides align to TRBD1. V dropped 1 base and J dropped 4; count of bases not matched to a gene: 3. CDR1 is MGHRA and CDR2 is YSYEKL in the germline V gene. The CDR3 spans 14 residues. As DNA, the CDR3 is TGCGCCAGCAGCCAAGGGCAGGGGGTCACTGAAGCTTTCTTT. Amino acid sequence: CASSQGQGVTEAFF.

This chain connects TRBV5-1 to TRBJ2-1; D remains unclear. Between the trimmed V and J ends, which lost 1 base and 0 bases, there was a span of 14 bases. CDR3 size: 17 residues. The germline V gene has CDR1 SGHRS and CDR2 YFSETQ. The CDR3 DNA follows: TGCGCCAGCAGCTTGACCCCGCCAGGCAGCTCCTACAATGAGCAGTTCTTC. Translating gives CASSLTPPGSSYNEQFF. The variable domain in full, with the rest retrieved from reference TRBV5-1 and TRBJ2-1, is KAGVTQTPRYLIKTRGQQVTLSCSPISGHRSVSWYQQTPGQGLQFLFEYFSETQRNKGNFPGRFSGRQFSNSRSEMNVSTLELGDSALYLCASSLTPPGSSYNEQFFGPGTRLTVL.

This clonotype was detected many times. The chain combines TRBV10-3 with TRBJ2-5, with 11 bases matching TRBD2. Trimming removed 7 bases from V and 4 bases from J; junction bases left unmatched: 8. This CDR3 has 15 residues. Germline V gene data show CDR1 as ENHRY and CDR2 as SYGVKD. DNA of the CDR3: TGTGCCATCAAATCGGTAGCGGGAGGGACAGAGACCCAGTACTTC. Its translation: CAIKSVAGGTETQYF.

The J gene is TRBJ2-5, the V gene TRBV6-2 or TRBV6-3, with 9 bases matching TRBD1. This CDR3 comprises 16 residues. Germline V gene data show CDR1 as MNHEY and CDR2 as SVGEGT. Germline trimming cut 5 bases from V and 1 base from J; bases unmatched to any gene: 8. The DNA for the CDR3 is TGTGCCAGCAGTCTTTGGACAGGGGACAGCCAAGAGACCCAGTACTTC. Amino acid sequence: CASSLWTGDSQETQYF.

In its sample, this clonotype was seen many times. The rearrangement links TRBV28 to TRBJ2-7, with TRBD1 matching 7 bases. The CDR3 is made up of 14 amino acids. V was clipped by 7 bases and J by 1 base; unmatched bases: 7. Germline V gene sequence: CDR1 MDHEN, CDR2 SYDVKM. The CDR3 DNA is TGTGCCAGCAAACCCGGGACAGCGTCCTACGAGCAGTACTTC. Translation gives CASKPGTASYEQYF.

This clonotype was picked up a small number of times. V usage is TRBV28 and J usage is TRBJ2-3; maybe TRBD1 (6 bases). This CDR3 region has 12 residues. V lost 8 bases, J lost 14 bases, and 20 bases lay in between. Germline CDR1 MDHEN, CDR2 SYDVKM. The CDR3 DNA is TGTGCCAGCGGGTCGGGCAGCAGGGGACCGTATTTT. Amino acids: CASGSGSRGPYF.

This clonotype was detected many times. This chain uses TRBV7-9 with TRBJ2-2; no reliable D call. V was clipped by 1 base and J by 3 bases, with 15 bases between them. The CDR3 is made up of 17 amino acids. The germline V gene encodes CDR1 SEHNR and CDR2 FQNEAQ (reference sequence). This CDR3 is CASSLGLSSYDTGELFF. DNA of the CDR3: TGTGCCAGCAGCTTAGGATTAAGCAGCTACGACACCGGGGAGCTGTTTTTT.

In this sample, this clonotype turned up many times. This chain uses TRBV5-1 with TRBJ2-1, with TRBD2 matching 12 bases. Germline CDR1 reads SGHRS; CDR2 reads YFSETQ. Trimming took 2 bases from V and 5 from J; bases not matched to a gene: 2. The CDR3 contains 15 residues. CDR3 residues: CASSLRTSGNNEQFF. CDR3 nucleotides: TGCGCCAGCAGCTTAAGGACTAGCGGGAACAATGAGCAGTTCTTC. The full variable domain, with the rest looked up from reference TRBV5-1 and TRBJ2-1, is KAGVTQTPRYLIKTRGQQVTLSCSPISGHRSVSWYQQTPGQGLQFLFEYFSETQRNKGNFPGRFSGRQFSNSRSEMNVSTLELGDSALYLCASSLRTSGNNEQFFGPGTRLTVL.

The chain employs TRBV12-3 or TRBV12-4 and TRBJ2-1; D remains ambiguous. The CDR3 is 12 residues long. V shed 10 bases and J shed 7 bases, with 14 bases lying between them. CDR3 amino acids: CATLGDGNEQFF. The CDR3 DNA sequence: TGTGCCACCTTAGGAGACGGAAATGAGCAGTTCTTC.

V gene TRBV20-1 combines with J gene TRBJ2-5; D is ambiguous. This CDR3 has 13 residues. V was shortened by 0 bases and J by 4 bases, with 9 bases between the two germline ends. Germline values: CDR1 DFQATT, CDR2 SNEGSKA (reference sequence). As DNA, the CDR3 is TGCAGTGCTAGAGATCGGTGGGTAGAGACCCAGTACTTC. Translating it yields CSARDRWVETQYF.

There are a few counts of this clonotype. This chain connects TRBV18 to TRBJ2-5, with 8 positions matching TRBD1. There are 18 residues in the CDR3. Germline trimming cut 1 base from V and 1 base from J; bases unmatched to any gene: 11. Germline CDR1 and CDR2: KGHSH and LQKENI. CDR3 bases: TGTGCCAGCTCACCACTCCTCCCTCCCGGGACAGGCCAAGAGACCCAGTACTTC. It is translated as CASSPLLPPGTGQETQYF.